This T cell receptor beta chain was sequenced in a study of naive and memory T cell subsets. Both TRBC1 and TRBC2 were covered by a beta constant-region primer of two equimolar oligonucleotides. Nested alpha and beta constant-region primers with the SP2 primer drove four PCR rounds on ligated cDNA. One entry per CDR3 protein results from TCRdb running MiXCR on the UMI-ligation and nested PCR reads. The profile shows about 82,000 distinct CDR3 sequences, 8% to 9.5% of them singletons. Germline values: CDR1 SNHLY, CDR2 FYNNEI. The V end was cut by 3 bases, the J end by 4 bases, with 16 bases between. The CDR3 contains 15 residues.

The V call is TRBV2, the J call TRBJ2-7; no clear D. Sequencing was carried out using naive CD8+ T cells from blood. The TCR originated in a human donor in good health. The CDR3 sequence is CASSDRERSWYEQYF. The CDR3 DNA follows: TGTGCCAGCAGTGATCGAGAACGTAGTTGGTACGAGCAGTACTTC.